These 8 T cell receptor beta chains share one sample of origin, sequenced in a study of cytomegalovirus exposure and HLA in healthy donors. Vbeta (60) and Jbeta (13) primers were used in the PCR. Sequencing was performed with immunoSEQ multiplex PCR; in TCRdb, only in-frame clones are kept and a portion is missing. The table records about 140,000 clones, approximately 61% of them present only once. Sequencing was performed on PBMCs. The receptors come from a human donor in good health.

This chain joins TRBV5-6 and TRBJ1-4, with TRBD1 identical over 9 bases. Losses at the gene ends were 4 bases for V and 10 bases for J; bases not matched to a gene: 11. The CDR3 is 15 amino acids. In germline, CDR1 is SGHDT, CDR2 YYEEEE. CDR3 protein: CASSLQPGQGGKLFF. CDR3 coding DNA: TGTGCCAGCAGCCTACAGCCGGGACAGGGCGGAAAACTGTTTTTT. Supplemented by reference TRBV5-6 and TRBJ1-4, the full variable domain reads DAGVTQSPTHLIKTRGQQVTLRCSPKSGHDTVSWYQQALGQGPQFIFQYYEEEERQRGNFPDRFSGHQFPNYSSELNVNALLLGDSALYLCASSLQPGQGGKLFFGSGTQLSVL.

The CDR3 loop reads CASSPRRRTGIGYGYTF. DNA of the CDR3: TGTGCCAGCAGCCCCCGACGGAGGACAGGGATAGGGTATGGCTACACCTTC. The chain has TRBV28 and TRBJ1-2, with 8 bases fitting TRBD1. This CDR3 contains 17 residues. J lost 5 bases, V lost 6 bases, and 17 bases had no gene match. The germline V gene encodes CDR1 MDHEN and CDR2 SYDVKM.

The chain combines TRBV19 with TRBJ2-1; 7 bases are a match to TRBD2. There are 14 residues in the CDR3. The V and J ends lost 5 bases and 5 bases, in that order; junction bases with no gene match: 6. In germline, CDR1 is LNHDA, CDR2 SQIVND (reference sequence). The CDR3 bases are TGTGCCAGTAGTTCGCGGGAGACCCACAATGAGCAGTTCTTC. It yields the protein CASSSRETHNEQFF.

This rearrangement joins TRBV18 to TRBJ2-7, with a weak D call TRBD2 (5 bases). V was trimmed by 2 bases and J by 5 bases, leaving 7 bases between them. This CDR3 contains 12 residues. CDR1 is KGHSH, CDR2 LQKENI, per germline. The CDR3: CASSPVRDEQYF. Written as DNA, the CDR3 is TGTGCCAGCTCACCAGTGAGGGACGAGCAGTACTTC.

The chain has TRBV28 and TRBJ2-4; 11 nucleotides match TRBD1. The CDR3 is 16 amino acids. Germline values: CDR1 MDHEN, CDR2 SYDVKM. Trimming cost V 3 bases and J 1 base; bases outside gene matches: 2. The CDR3 loop is CASSFGTGGAKNIQYF. In DNA, the CDR3 is TGTGCCAGCAGTTTCGGGACAGGGGGTGCCAAAAACATTCAGTACTTC.

V usage is TRBV5-1 and J usage is TRBJ2-7; 9 bases agree with TRBD1. V shed 0 bases, J shed 3 bases, and the junction held 4 bases outside the gene matches. Germline V gene data show CDR1 as SGHRS and CDR2 as YFSETQ. This CDR3 comprises 15 residues. This CDR3 reads CASSLGDRDIYEQYF. The CDR3 DNA reads as TGCGCCAGCAGCTTGGGGGACAGGGATATCTACGAGCAGTACTTC. The full variable domain, completed using reference TRBV5-1 and TRBJ2-7, is KAGVTQTPRYLIKTRGQQVTLSCSPISGHRSVSWYQQTPGQGLQFLFEYFSETQRNKGNFPGRFSGRQFSNSRSEMNVSTLELGDSALYLCASSLGDRDIYEQYFGPGTRLTVT.

V and J are TRBV6-5 and TRBJ1-5; D not resolved. The CDR3 has 11 amino acids. CDR1 is MNHEY, CDR2 SVGAGI, per germline. V was cut by 6 bases and J by 11 bases, with 11 bases left in between. In nucleotides, the CDR3 is TGTGCCAGCAGGGAGAATTCAGCCCAGCATTTT. It specifies CASRENSAQHF.

The chain recombines TRBV2 with TRBJ2-4, with 7 bases identical to TRBD2. Germline V CDR1 and CDR2: SNHLY, FYNNEI. CDR3 length: 13 residues. V shed 7 bases, J shed 8 bases, and the junction held 8 bases outside the gene matches. As DNA, the CDR3 is TGTGCCAGCAACCTCCTACGGGAGGACATTCAGTACTTC. Translation gives CASNLLREDIQYF.